The next 7 T cell receptor beta chains were all read from a single sample in a study of blood T cell repertoires in COVID-19. Only in-frame clones appear in the TCRdb table, and some are missing; sequencing was by immunoSEQ multiplex PCR. Of under 75,000 clones listed, around 90% are singletons. Sequencing was performed on peripheral blood. Receptors were obtained from a woman under 30 with acute or convalescent COVID-19.

This chain connects TRBV9 to TRBJ1-2, with D unresolved. The germline V gene encodes CDR1 SGDLS and CDR2 YYNGEE. Trimming pared 2 bases from V and 2 bases from J, leaving 10 bases between. The CDR3 has 14 residues. Here the CDR3 DNA reads TGTGCCAGCAGCGTTGCTTCAGGCAACTATGGCTACACCTTC. As protein: CASSVASGNYGYTF.

This clone was seen a few times. V and J are TRBV10-2 and TRBJ1-3, with 9 bases identical to TRBD1. Germline assignment: CDR1 WSHSY and CDR2 SAAADI. The CDR3 consists of 15 residues. Trimming at V came to 2 bases and at J to 2 bases, leaving 1 base not matched to a gene. The CDR3 DNA reads as TGCGCCAGCAGTGAGAGGACAGGGGCTGGAAACACCATATATTTT. This gives the protein CASSERTGAGNTIYF.

V gene TRBV24-1 combines with J gene TRBJ2-1; 8 bases fit TRBD1. After removal of 4 bases from V and 4 bases from J, the junction contained 5 bases not matched to a gene. Germline V CDR1 and CDR2: KGHDR, SFDVKD. The CDR3 has 15 amino acids. The CDR3 coding sequence is TGTGCCACCAGTGAGGACAGGGCTCCGTACAATGAGCAGTTCTTC. Translated: CATSEDRAPYNEQFF.

The chain recombines TRBV21-1 with TRBJ2-3; the table's D call, TRBD2, was not checked against the DNA. TRBV21-1 is designated a pseudogene. This CDR3 has 15 residues. The DNA for the CDR3 is TGTGCCGCCCCCAGAAGCGGATCTAGCACAGATACGCAGTATTTT. Its translation is CAAPRSGSSTDTQYF.

This chain links TRBV5-1 with TRBJ2-3, with 12 bases aligning to TRBD2. Germline lookup yields CDR1 SGHRS and CDR2 YFSETQ. The V gene end was trimmed by 4 bases and the J gene end by 2 bases; junction bases not matched to a gene: 5. This CDR3 contains 16 residues. The CDR3 spells CASSATSGGNTDTQYF. The CDR3 nucleotides are TGCGCCAGCAGCGCGACTAGCGGGGGAAACACAGATACGCAGTATTTT. Combining the CDR3 with reference TRBV5-1 and TRBJ2-3 gives the whole variable domain KAGVTQTPRYLIKTRGQQVTLSCSPISGHRSVSWYQQTPGQGLQFLFEYFSETQRNKGNFPGRFSGRQFSNSRSEMNVSTLELGDSALYLCASSATSGGNTDTQYFGPGTRLTVL.

V gene TRBV28 combines with J gene TRBJ1-2; 7 nucleotides align to TRBD1. The CDR3 covers 13 residues. With 2 bases clipped from V and 6 bases from J, the junction kept 3 bases outside the gene matches. Germline V gene lookup returns CDR1 MDHEN and CDR2 SYDVKM. The CDR3 is CASSLGQGDGYTF. Here the CDR3 DNA reads TGTGCCAGCAGTTTAGGTCAGGGGGATGGCTACACCTTC.

The rearrangement links TRBV4-3 to TRBJ2-1; 7 positions match TRBD2. The CDR3 is made up of 16 amino acids. The trim removed 6 bases at V and 2 bases at J, leaving 10 bases unmatched. Germline CDR1 and CDR2: LGHNA and YSLEER. CDR3 coding DNA: TGCGCCAGCAGACCAACGACGGGAGGTCCCTACAATGAGCAGTTCTTC. This codes for CASRPTTGGPYNEQFF.